This T cell receptor beta chain was identified during a study of neurological immune-mediated disorders. This clonotype came up many times. Unsorted libraries were generated from 2 million PBMCs. These cells had been stored in RNAlater at -80 C. Germline V gives CDR1 MDHEN, CDR2 SYDVKM. CDR3 length: 14 residues. The ends lost 8 bases at V and 0 bases at J; junction bases unmatched: 7. Via MiXCR, TCRdb re-called the 5' RACE reads, giving one row per CDR3 protein. The repertoire holds about 70,000 distinct CDR3 sequences, with approximately 3.3% as singletons. The chain combines TRBV28 with TRBJ2-7; 7 bases fit TRBD2. The sequence was obtained from a woman in her forties or fifties with multiple sclerosis. Sequencing was carried out using PBMCs. CDR3 loop: CASGSRGISYEQYF. CDR3 nucleotide sequence: TGTGCCAGCGGGTCGCGGGGGATCTCCTACGAGCAGTACTTC.